The subject of this entry is one TCR beta chain. Its antigen is not identified. After removal of 1 base from V and 0 bases from J, the junction contained 9 bases not matched to a gene. This CDR3 spans 19 amino acids. Germline V gene lookup returns CDR1 SEHNR and CDR2 FQNEAQ (reference sequence). The data stem from a study of long-term antiretroviral therapy in people with HIV. Broader study findings: Repertoire composition at all time points was dominated by clones that had expanded before ART. Transplant-donor-level diversity was not reached after ART, though diversity increased.

They ran version v3.0 of the immunoSEQ assay at survey level. Measured with immunoSEQ multiplex PCR; TCRdb has only the in-frame clones, and not every one. Of tens of thousands of clones detected, about 80% appear once; the ten largest clones hold 4.3%. The V and J genes are TRBV7-9 and TRBJ2-6; 7 nucleotides align to TRBD1. This receptor was identified in a man under 40 with HIV. Material: unsorted PBMCs, obtained 5.9 years after starting antiretroviral therapy. CDR3 coding DNA: TGTGCCAGCAGCTTAGGAGGGGGCGGACAGAGCTCTGGGGCCAACGTCCTGACTTTC. As protein: CASSLGGGGQSSGANVLTF.